This entry concerns a single T cell receptor (beta chain). Losses at the gene ends were 4 bases for V and 4 bases for J; bases not matched to a gene: 4. Germline V gene sequence: CDR1 LGHNA, CDR2 YNFKEQ. This CDR3 has 13 residues. The record originates from a study of blood T cells in healthy people across ages. Using a J-beta primer mix together with a sample-barcoded 5' primer, a second PCR was run for about 7 to 12 cycles. TCRdb reprocessed the 5' RACE reads via MiXCR and lists one record per CDR3 protein. The table has over 1,200,000 distinct CDR3 sequences, approximately 59% seen once; the top ten hold 6.5% to 8%.

The V and J genes are TRBV4-2 and TRBJ2-7, with 7 bases that match TRBD2. The clonotype comes from a young man in good health. The sequenced sample was blood. The CDR3 here is CASSPRGRYEQYF. The CDR3 coding sequence is TGTGCCAGCAGCCCCCGCGGGAGATACGAGCAGTACTTC.